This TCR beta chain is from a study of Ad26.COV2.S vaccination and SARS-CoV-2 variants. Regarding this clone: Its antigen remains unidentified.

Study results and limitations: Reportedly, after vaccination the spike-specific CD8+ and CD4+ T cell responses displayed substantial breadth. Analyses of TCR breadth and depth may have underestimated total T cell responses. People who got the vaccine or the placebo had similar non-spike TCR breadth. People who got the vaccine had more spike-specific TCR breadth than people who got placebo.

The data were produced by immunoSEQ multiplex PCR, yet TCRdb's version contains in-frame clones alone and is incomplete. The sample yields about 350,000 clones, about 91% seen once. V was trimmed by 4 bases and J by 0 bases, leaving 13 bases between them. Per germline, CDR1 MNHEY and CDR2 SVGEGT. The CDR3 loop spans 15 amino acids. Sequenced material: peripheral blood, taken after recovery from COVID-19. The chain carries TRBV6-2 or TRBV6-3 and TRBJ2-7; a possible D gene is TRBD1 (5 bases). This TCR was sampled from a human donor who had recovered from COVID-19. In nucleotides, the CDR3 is TGTGCCAGCAGTTCCCTGGGGCGGAGCTCCTACGAGCAGTACTTC. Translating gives CASSSLGRSSYEQYF.